One and the same sample provided the 12 T cell receptor beta chains below, sequenced in a study of blood T cell repertoires in COVID-19. Profiled with immunoSEQ multiplex PCR; TCRdb holds only in-frame clones, not every one. Of under 200,000 clones in the sample, approximately 88% are singletons; the top ten hold 3.9%. The sample taken for sequencing was peripheral blood. The receptors stem from a woman aged 55-75 years who had recovered from COVID-19.

This clone was counted a single time. In the same sample, other DNA sequences code for this CDR3. This rearrangement joins TRBV7-9 to TRBJ2-1; 7 nucleotides agree with TRBD1. Trimming took 3 bases from V and 1 from J; bases not matched to a gene: 0. The germline V gene has CDR1 SEHNR and CDR2 FQNEAQ (reference sequence). The CDR3 length is 14 residues. This chain's CDR3 is CASSLGQSYNEQFF. The CDR3 DNA reads TGTGCCAGCAGCTTGGGACAGTCCTACAATGAGCAGTTCTTC.

This chain joins TRBV5-8 and TRBJ1-5; 8 bases map to TRBD1. The CDR3 spans 16 residues. V dropped 5 bases and J dropped 0; count of bases not matched to a gene: 7. Germline assignment: CDR1 SGHTS and CDR2 YDEGEE. The CDR3 loop reads CASSWGDRNSNQPQHF. The CDR3 coding sequence is TGTGCCAGCAGTTGGGGGGACAGGAATAGCAATCAGCCCCAGCATTTT.

The V gene is TRBV5-1, the J gene TRBJ2-7, with a weak D call TRBD1 (6 bases). This CDR3 is built from 14 residues. V was shortened by 2 bases and J by 2 bases, with 11 bases between the two germline ends. The germline gives CDR1 SGHRS, CDR2 YFSETQ. The CDR3 nucleotides are TGCGCCAGCAGCTTCCTGACAGGCCCCTACGAGCAGTACTTC. Translation: CASSFLTGPYEQYF.

The chain carries TRBV5-1 and TRBJ1-1; D is unclear. V was clipped by 7 bases and J by 0 bases, with 10 bases between them. The CDR3 is made up of 13 amino acids. Looked up from germline, CDR1 is SGHRS and CDR2 is YFSETQ. The CDR3 here is CASARDMNTEAFF. The DNA of the CDR3 is TGCGCCAGCGCCAGAGACATGAACACTGAAGCTTTCTTT.

V gene TRBV9 combines with J gene TRBJ2-6; no reliable D call. Trimming pared 0 bases from V and 0 bases from J, leaving 16 bases between. CDR1 and CDR2 from the germline V gene are SGDLS and YYNGEE. The CDR3 runs to 19 residues. CDR3 sequence reads: CASSVEVGLGYSGANVLTF. In DNA form, the CDR3 reads TGTGCCAGCAGCGTAGAGGTAGGCCTAGGCTACTCTGGGGCCAACGTCCTGACTTTC.

V gene TRBV24-1 combines with J gene TRBJ2-2; the D is unclear. Germline V lookup: CDR1 KGHDR, CDR2 SFDVKD. V gave up 7 bases and J gave up 6 bases, with 8 bases separating them. The CDR3 runs 12 residues. Here the CDR3 DNA reads TGTGCCACCAGGGAGAGCGCCGGGGAGCTGTTTTTT. Protein sequence: CATRESAGELFF.

V gene TRBV6-5 combines with J gene TRBJ1-3; no reliable D call. Germline-derived CDR1 and CDR2 are MNHEY and SVGAGI. The V and J ends lost 4 bases and 4 bases respectively, with 5 bases between them. The CDR3 is 12 amino acids. CDR3 in DNA: TGTGCCAGCAGTTTGGGCGGAAACACCATATATTTT. Its translation is CASSLGGNTIYF.

The genes are TRBV7-6 and TRBJ2-5; TRBD2 aligns across 11 bases. The germline V gene encodes CDR1 SGHVS and CDR2 FNYEAQ. J was trimmed by 1 base and V by 1 base; bases with no gene match: 5. This CDR3 spans 17 amino acids. The CDR3 coding sequence is TGTGCCAGCAGCTTAGGGGGGACTAGCGGAGTCCAAGAGACCCAGTACTTC. The encoded protein is CASSLGGTSGVQETQYF. Together with reference TRBV7-6 and TRBJ2-5, the CDR3 gives the full variable domain: GAGVSQSPRYKVTKRGQDVALRCDPISGHVSLYWYRQALGQGPEFLTYFNYEAQQDKSGLPNDRFSAERPEGSISTLTIQRTEQRDSAMYRCASSLGGTSGVQETQYFGPGTRLLVL.

The chain links TRBV5-4 to TRBJ2-7, with 11 bases lining up with TRBD1. CDR1 is SGHNT, CDR2 YYREEE, per germline (reference sequence). V dropped 4 bases and J dropped 2; count of bases not matched to a gene: 5. The CDR3 is 15 residues long. The CDR3 reads CASSPGQGAAYEQYF. The CDR3 coding sequence is TGTGCCAGCAGCCCCGGACAGGGGGCTGCCTACGAGCAGTACTTC.

A single count supports this clone. This chain joins TRBV12-3 or TRBV12-4 and TRBJ1-5; D gene unclear. The ends were cut back, 3 bases at V and 4 bases at J, with 7 bases in the middle. CDR3 length: 13 residues. The chain's CDR3 is CASSFGSNQPQHF. The CDR3 coding sequence is TGTGCCAGCAGTTTTGGCTCAAATCAGCCCCAGCATTTT.

This clone has a count of ten or more. The chain carries TRBV7-9 and TRBJ2-7; perhaps TRBD1 as D (6 bases). The V gene lost 2 bases and the J gene lost 4 bases, with 15 bases spanning the gap. Germline lookup yields CDR1 SEHNR and CDR2 FQNEAQ (reference sequence). The CDR3 spans 15 residues. CDR3 region: CASSLWGRGMYEQYF. CDR3 in DNA: TGTGCCAGCAGCTTATGGGGCAGGGGAATGTACGAGCAGTACTTC.

The rearrangement joins TRBV5-4 to TRBJ2-3; 11 positions agree with TRBD2. Germline loops: CDR1 SGHNT, CDR2 YYREEE (reference sequence). V trimming: 4 bases; J trimming: 2 bases; junction bases outside the gene matches: 6. The CDR3 spans 16 residues. CDR3 nucleotides: TGTGCCAGCAGCCCATTAGCGGGGGGGGCCACAGATACGCAGTATTTT. The encoded protein is CASSPLAGGATDTQYF. Based on the CDR3 plus reference TRBV5-4 and TRBJ2-3, the full variable domain is ETGVTQSPTHLIKTRGQQVTLRCSSQSGHNTVSWYQQALGQGPQFIFQYYREEENGRGNFPPRFSGLQFPNYSSELNVNALELDDSALYLCASSPLAGGATDTQYFGPGTRLTVL.